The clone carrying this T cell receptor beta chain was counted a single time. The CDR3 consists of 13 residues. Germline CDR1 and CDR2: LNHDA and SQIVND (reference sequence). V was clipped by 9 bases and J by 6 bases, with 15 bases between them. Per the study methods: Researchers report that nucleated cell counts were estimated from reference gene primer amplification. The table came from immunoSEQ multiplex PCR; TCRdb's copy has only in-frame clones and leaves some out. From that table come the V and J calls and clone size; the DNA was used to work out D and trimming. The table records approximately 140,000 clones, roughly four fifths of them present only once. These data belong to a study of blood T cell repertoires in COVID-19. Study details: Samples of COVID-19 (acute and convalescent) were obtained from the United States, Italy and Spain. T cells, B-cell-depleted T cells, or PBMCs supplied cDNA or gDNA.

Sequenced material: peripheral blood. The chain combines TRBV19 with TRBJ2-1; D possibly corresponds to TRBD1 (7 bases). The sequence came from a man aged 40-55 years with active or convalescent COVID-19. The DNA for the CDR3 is TGTGCCAGCCTGGCCAGGGGGGTCAATGAGCAGTTCTTC. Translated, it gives CASLARGVNEQFF. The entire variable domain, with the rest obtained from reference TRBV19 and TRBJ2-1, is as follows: DGGITQSPKYLFRKEGQNVTLSCEQNLNHDAMYWYRQDPGQGLRLIYYSQIVNDFQKGDIAEGYSVSREKKESFPLTVTSAQKNPTAFYLCASLARGVNEQFFGPGTRLTVL.